This TCR beta chain came from a study of shared clonotypes between healthy human individuals. The naive CD8 population came from CD45RO-negative cells selected for CCR7, without terminally differentiated effector memory CD45RA+ cells. In the authors' workflow: Filtering differed because ImmunoSEQ produced junction-only sequences that carried no quality scores. The repertoire was sequenced with immunoSEQ multiplex PCR; TCRdb's copy has only in-frame clones and lacks some. V and J calls and clone size are given by that table; D and trimming were obtained from the DNA. The data show roughly 590,000 clones, with nearly 97% seen just once and over 0.09% held by the top ten. Germline assignment: CDR1 GTSNPN and CDR2 SVGIG (reference sequence). The CDR3 totals 13 residues. The ends were cut back, 8 bases at V and 5 bases at J, with 16 bases in the middle.

The receptor's source is a woman in her twenties or thirties in good health. V and J are TRBV30 and TRBJ2-1, with D perhaps matching TRBD1 or TRBD2 (7 bases each). Sequencing used naive CD8+ T cells sorted from blood. CDR3 protein: CARQGGVNNEQFF. As DNA, the CDR3 is TGTGCCAGACAGGGAGGGGTCAACAATGAGCAGTTCTTC.